This TCR beta chain was obtained from a study of glioma-infiltrating T cells after dendritic cell vaccination. Time point here: after dendritic cell vaccination, including at tumor progression/relapse. Fresh-frozen tumor tissue and more than two years of survival data were available for all. Isocitrate dehydrogenase mutation was absent in all glioblastoma patients. The primer mix had 60 V beta and 13 J beta primers. Some clones are missing from TCRdb's copy, which holds only in-frame ones; the method was immunoSEQ multiplex PCR. The sample has 90,000 to 140,000 clones; nearly 90% are singletons. The V and J ends lost 5 bases and 0 bases, in that order; junction bases with no gene match: 4. The CDR3 has 17 amino acids. Germline CDR1 and CDR2: SGHAT and FQNNGV.

The sample here was blood, taken after dendritic cell vaccination. The receptor was isolated from a human donor with glioblastoma. The chain uses TRBV11-2 and TRBJ2-1; TRBD2 matches 13 bases. CDR3 sequence reads: CASSHRTSGGSYNEQFF. The CDR3 DNA reads TGTGCCAGCAGCCACCGGACTAGCGGGGGCTCCTACAATGAGCAGTTCTTC.